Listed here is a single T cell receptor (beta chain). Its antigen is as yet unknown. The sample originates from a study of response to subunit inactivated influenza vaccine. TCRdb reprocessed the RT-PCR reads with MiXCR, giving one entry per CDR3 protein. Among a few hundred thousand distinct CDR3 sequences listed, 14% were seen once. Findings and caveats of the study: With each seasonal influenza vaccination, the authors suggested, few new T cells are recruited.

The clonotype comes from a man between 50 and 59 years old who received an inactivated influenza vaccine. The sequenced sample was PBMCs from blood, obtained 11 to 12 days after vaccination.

The CDR3, as DNA: TGCGCCAGCAGCTCCGGGTTGACGAACACTGAAGCTTTCTTT. Encoded protein: CASSSGLTNTEAFF. The chain combines TRBV5-1 with TRBJ1-1, with D unresolved. Between the trimmed V and J ends, which lost 3 bases and 1 base, there was a span of 10 bases. CDR3 length: 14 amino acids. Germline values: CDR1 SGHRS, CDR2 YFSETQ.